This TCR beta chain was profiled in a study of T cell repertoires in cytomegalovirus infection. Study outcomes and limitations: HLA-C-restricted CMV-specific TCR beta clonotypes prevailed in the ex vivo response.

MiXCR was run by TCRdb on the reads, yielding one entry per CDR3 protein. The sample has about 830,000 distinct CDR3 sequences; over 25% are singletons. Turning to this clonotype: Its specificity is unknown.

Germline V lookup: CDR1 SGHAT, CDR2 FQDESV (reference sequence). The CDR3 is 15 amino acids. Trimming left V 2 bases short and J 5 bases short, with 13 bases between. Sequencing used cultured CD8+ T cells from PBMCs, obtained from culture after CMV antigen stimulation. The sequence came from a human donor in good health (CMV status not recorded). Some clones in this sample may be carry-over from other donors' samples. The chain combines TRBV11-1 with TRBJ2-1; maybe TRBD2 (7 bases). The CDR3 DNA sequence: TGTGCCAGCAGCTTACGGGGGGCCTCAGACAATGAGCAGTTCTTC. Residues: CASSLRGASDNEQFF.